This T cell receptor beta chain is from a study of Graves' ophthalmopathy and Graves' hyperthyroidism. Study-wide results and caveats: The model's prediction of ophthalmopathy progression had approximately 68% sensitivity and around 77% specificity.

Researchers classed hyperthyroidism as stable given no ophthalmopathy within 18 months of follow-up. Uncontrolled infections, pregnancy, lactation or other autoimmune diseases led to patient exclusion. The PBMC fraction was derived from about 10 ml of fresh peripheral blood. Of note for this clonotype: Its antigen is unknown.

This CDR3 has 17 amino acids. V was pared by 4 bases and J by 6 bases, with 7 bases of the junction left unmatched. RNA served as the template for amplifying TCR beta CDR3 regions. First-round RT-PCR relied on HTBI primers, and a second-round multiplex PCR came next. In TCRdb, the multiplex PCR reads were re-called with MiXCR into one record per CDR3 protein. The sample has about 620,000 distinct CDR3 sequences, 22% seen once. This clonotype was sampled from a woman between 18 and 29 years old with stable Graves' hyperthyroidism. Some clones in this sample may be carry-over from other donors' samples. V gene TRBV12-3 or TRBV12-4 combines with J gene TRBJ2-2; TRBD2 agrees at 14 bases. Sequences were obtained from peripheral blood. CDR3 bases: TGTGCCAGCAGTTCCGATCGACTAGCGGGGGGGGCCGGGGAGCTGTTTTTT. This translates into CASSSDRLAGGAGELFF.